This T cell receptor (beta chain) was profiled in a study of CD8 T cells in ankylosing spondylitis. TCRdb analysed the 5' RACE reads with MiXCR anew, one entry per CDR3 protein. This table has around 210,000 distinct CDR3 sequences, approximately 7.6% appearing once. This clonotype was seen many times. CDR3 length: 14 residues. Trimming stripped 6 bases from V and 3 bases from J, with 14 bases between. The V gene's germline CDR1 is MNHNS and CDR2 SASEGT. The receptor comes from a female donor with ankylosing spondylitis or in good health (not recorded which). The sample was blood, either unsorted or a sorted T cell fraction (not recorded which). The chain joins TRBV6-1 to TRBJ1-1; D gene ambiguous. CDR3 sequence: CASRLSNRDTEAFF. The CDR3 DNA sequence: TGTGCCAGCAGACTCTCGAATAGAGACACTGAAGCTTTCTTT.